The entry below describes one TCR beta chain. Germline V lookup: CDR1 KGHSH, CDR2 LQKENI. V shed 2 bases and J shed 0 bases, with 7 bases lying between them. CDR3 length equals 15 residues. The data belong to a study of blood T cell repertoires in COVID-19. How the authors handled the data: Nucleated cell counts were estimated from reference gene primer amplification. TCRdb's copy holds only in-frame clones and misses some; the assay was immunoSEQ multiplex PCR. Clonal size and the V and J genes are those of that table, whereas D and trimming came from the DNA. The data show some 70,000 clones, 70% to 85% seen once.

This chain links TRBV18 with TRBJ2-2; D uncertain. This sequence originates from a woman between 45 and 65 years old with acute or convalescent COVID-19. Sequencing used peripheral blood. This CDR3 reads CASSPRGTNTGELFF. The CDR3 bases are TGTGCCAGCTCACCAAGAGGAACGAACACCGGGGAGCTGTTTTTT. The full variable domain, in which reference TRBV18 and TRBJ2-2 provide the parts outside the CDR3, is NAGVMQNPRHLVRRRGQEARLRCSPMKGHSHVYWYRQLPEEGLKFMVYLQKENIIDESGMPKERFSAEFPKEGPSILRIQQVVRGDSAAYFCASSPRGTNTGELFFGEGSRLTVL.